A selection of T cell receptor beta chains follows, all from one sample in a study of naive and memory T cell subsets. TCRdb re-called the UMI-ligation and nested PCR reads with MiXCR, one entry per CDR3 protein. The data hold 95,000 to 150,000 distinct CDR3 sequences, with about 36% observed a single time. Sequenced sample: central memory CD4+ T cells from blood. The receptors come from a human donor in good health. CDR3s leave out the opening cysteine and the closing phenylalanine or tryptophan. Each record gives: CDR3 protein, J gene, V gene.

ASKNRPSASSYNEQF TRBJ2-1 TRBV19
ASSRPFPQETQY TRBJ2-5 TRBV4-1
ASSLWARVSNQPQH TRBJ1-5 TRBV28
ASSLVPSFSEQF TRBJ2-1 TRBV11-2
ASSQARSGGLQETQY TRBJ2-5 TRBV4-2
ASSLTAGAYPSTDTQY TRBJ2-3 TRBV7-2
SVERQGRGVYNEQF TRBJ2-1 TRBV29-1
ASSRTLETSTSGELF TRBJ2-2 TRBV6-5
SARDGTSSETQY TRBJ2-5 TRBV20-1
ASSRGVTTSGFYNEQF TRBJ2-1 TRBV4-3
ASSLPGGLATKNEQF TRBJ2-1 TRBV7-8
ASSLALSSTDTQY TRBJ2-3 TRBV5-1
ASSPGANTEAF TRBJ1-1 TRBV5-1
SARVPPPNYGYT TRBJ1-2 TRBV20-1
ASSAQGAHGYT TRBJ1-2 TRBV5-1
ASSLDRGGGGEQY TRBJ2-7 TRBV7-9
ASMASWGYEQY TRBJ2-7 TRBV25-1
ASRRGWDIGELF TRBJ2-2 TRBV28
ASSYVLGGEQF TRBJ2-1 TRBV6-5
ASSPPVTDGELF TRBJ2-2 TRBV12-3/TRBV12-4
ASSSTRGNEQF TRBJ2-1 TRBV14
ASSHSNTEAF TRBJ1-1 TRBV3-1
ASSEVGRGTDTQY TRBJ2-3 TRBV6-1
SGLAGVSNEQF TRBJ2-1 TRBV20-1